These 17 T cell receptor beta chains were all obtained from the same sample, sequenced in a study of T-cell reconstitution after alpha-beta-depleted transplantation in children. A TCRbeta library incorporating unique molecular identifiers was prepared. TCRdb processed the PCR reads anew with MiXCR; each CDR3 protein has one entry. The sample records roughly 220,000 distinct CDR3 sequences, around 11% being singletons. Sequencing was performed on PBMCs from the stem cell graft donor, taken from the stem cell graft. The receptors come from a human donor who donated a stem cell graft to a child with acute lymphoblastic leukemia.

This clonotype was seen ten or more times. V usage is TRBV21-1 and J usage is TRBJ2-5; the table's D call of TRBD1 was not tested on the DNA. TRBV21-1 is a pseudogene locus. The CDR3 spans 17 residues. This CDR3 reads CASSPAPGQGAKETQYF. The CDR3 DNA reads TGTGCCAGCAGCCCCGCACCGGGACAGGGGGCTAAGGAGACCCAGTACTTC.

This clonotype was observed many times. V usage is TRBV29-1 and J usage is TRBJ1-4; D remains ambiguous. The length of the CDR3 is 11 residues. CDR1 and CDR2 (germline): SQVTM, ANQGSEA. Trimming pared 3 bases from V and 8 bases from J, leaving 7 bases between. CDR3 region: CSVEVGEKLFF. The CDR3 nucleotides are TGCAGCGTTGAGGTTGGGGAAAAACTGTTTTTT.

This clonotype was seen at least ten times. This chain joins TRBV12-3 or TRBV12-4 and TRBJ2-2; no clear D gene. V shed 1 base and J shed 3 bases, with 6 bases lying between them. The CDR3 has 14 residues. The CDR3 protein is CASSLGEDTGELFF. Here the CDR3 DNA reads TGTGCCAGCAGTTTAGGGGAAGACACCGGGGAGCTGTTTTTT.

In the case of this clonotype: This sequence may be a read error, since a much larger clone differs from it by one base. The chain carries TRBV12-3 or TRBV12-4 and TRBJ2-7; D gene unclear. This CDR3 spans 12 amino acids. Trimming removed 3 bases from V and 6 bases from J, with 9 bases in between. The CDR3 DNA follows: TGTGCCAGCAGTTTTAATCTGGGCGAGCAGTACTTC. Its translation is CASSFNLGEQYF.

This clonotype was seen ten or more times. The CDR3, as DNA: TGTGCCATCAAAGGCAGGGGAACGACAGATACGCAGTATTTT. Its protein is CAIKGRGTTDTQYF. The chain carries TRBV10-3 and TRBJ2-3; D is possibly TRBD1 (6 bases). From germline, CDR1 is ENHRY and CDR2 SYGVKD. Deletions cut 7 bases from V and 3 bases from J, with 14 bases between. The CDR3 is 14 amino acids.

At least ten counts were recorded for this clonotype. Mismatch with germline at one junction end may stem from a read error. The chain is built from TRBV6-2 or TRBV6-3 and TRBJ2-5; no clear D. The germline V gene encodes CDR1 MNHEY and CDR2 SVGEGT. CDR3 length: 14 amino acids. This CDR3 reads CASSLLLNQGTQYF. DNA of the CDR3: TGTGCCAGCAGTTTACTGCTCAATCAAGGGACCCAGTACTTC.

This clonotype was counted ten times or more. The chain is built from TRBV5-1 and TRBJ2-1; D not certain. Germline lookup yields CDR1 SGHRS and CDR2 YFSETQ. CDR3 length: 16 residues. V was shortened by 0 bases and J by 6 bases, with 16 bases between the two germline ends. CDR3 in DNA: TGCGCCAGCAGCTTGGGCCAGAACAACCTTCCCAATGAGCAGTTCTTC. Translated, it gives CASSLGQNNLPNEQFF.

This clonotype was recorded many times. The CDR3 DNA is TGTGCCACCAGCAGCCGACAGGACTCGAACACTGAAGCTTTCTTT. It translates to CATSSRQDSNTEAFF. V is TRBV15 and J is TRBJ1-1, with TRBD1 as a possible D gene (6 bases). V lost 3 bases and J lost 1, with 12 bases in between. Germline CDR1 is LNHNV and CDR2 is YYDKDF (reference sequence). The CDR3 contains 15 residues.

This clonotype showed up many times. J is TRBJ1-5 and V is TRBV5-1; D remains ambiguous. The germline V gene has CDR1 SGHRS and CDR2 YFSETQ. V lost 4 bases to trimming and J lost 2 bases, with 10 bases between them. The CDR3 sequence is 14 residues long. For the CDR3, the DNA is TGCGCCAGCAGCGAAGGGTCCGGCAATCAGCCCCAGCATTTT. Encoded protein: CASSEGSGNQPQHF.

This clonotype turned up a few times. The gene calls are TRBV6-2 or TRBV6-3 and TRBJ2-7; the D is unclear. CDR3 size: 15 residues. The germline V gene encodes CDR1 MNHEY and CDR2 SVGEGT. Trimming pared 0 bases from V and 0 bases from J, leaving 9 bases between. The CDR3 sequence: CASSYSTTSSYEQYF. The CDR3 bases are TGTGCCAGCAGTTACTCTACCACGAGCTCCTACGAGCAGTACTTC.

This clonotype was detected many times. The J gene is TRBJ1-5, the V gene TRBV20-1, with a possible D match to TRBD1 (5 bases). The CDR3 has 14 residues. The germline V and J ends were trimmed by 3 bases and 4 bases, with 13 bases remaining between them. Germline V gene lookup returns CDR1 DFQATT and CDR2 SNEGSKA (reference sequence). The CDR3 reads CSARRDRTNQPQHF. The DNA of the CDR3 is TGCAGTGCTAGGAGAGACAGAACGAATCAGCCCCAGCATTTT.

This clonotype has ten or more counts. The chain is built from TRBV18 and TRBJ1-1; 8 nucleotides agree with TRBD1. The CDR3 totals 16 residues. Looked up from germline, CDR1 is KGHSH and CDR2 is LQKENI. The V and J ends lost 4 bases and 1 base, in that order; junction bases with no gene match: 8. The DNA of the CDR3 is TGTGCCAGCTCACGAGCCTCGACAGGGGAGAACACTGAAGCTTTCTTT. It encodes CASSRASTGENTEAFF.

This clonotype was seen many times. The chain has TRBV7-9 and TRBJ1-4; D not resolved. Between the trimmed V and J ends, which lost 4 bases and 1 base, there was a span of 13 bases. The CDR3 totals 16 residues. Germline CDR1 is SEHNR and CDR2 is FQNEAQ (reference sequence). This chain's CDR3 is CASSSLATRTNEKLFF. CDR3 DNA sequence: TGTGCCAGCAGCTCCCTAGCGACAAGAACTAATGAAAAACTGTTTTTT.

The rearrangement uses TRBV19 and TRBJ1-5, with D uncertain. The CDR3 consists of 15 residues. The germline V gene has CDR1 LNHDA and CDR2 SQIVND (reference sequence). V was clipped by 5 bases and J by 0 bases, with 11 bases between them. CDR3 protein: CASSSTPYSNQPQHF. In DNA form, the CDR3 reads TGTGCCAGTAGTTCGACACCTTATAGCAATCAGCCCCAGCATTTT.

This clonotype was seen many times. V usage is TRBV5-1 and J usage is TRBJ2-7; the D is unclear. This CDR3 contains 12 residues. V gave up 3 bases and J gave up 7 bases, with 11 bases separating them. Germline values: CDR1 SGHRS, CDR2 YFSETQ. This CDR3 reads CASSSSGREQYF. The CDR3 DNA reads TGCGCCAGCAGCTCCTCGGGCAGGGAGCAGTACTTC.

Of note for this clonotype: A much larger clone lies a single base off, so this may be a read error. The V and J genes are TRBV5-1 and TRBJ2-3; 9 bases are shared with TRBD1. Germline-derived CDR1 and CDR2 are SGHRS and YFSETQ. The CDR3 length is 15 residues. CDR3 nucleotide sequence: TGCGCCAGCAGCCTGGGACAGGGAACCACAGATATGCAGTATTTT. It translates to CASSLGQGTTDMQYF.

This clonotype was observed at least ten times. The gene calls are TRBV10-3 and TRBJ2-7, with TRBD1 identical over 7 bases. The CDR3 runs to 15 residues. V gave up 0 bases and J gave up 7 bases; unmatched junction bases: 9. Germline values: CDR1 ENHRY, CDR2 SYGVKD. The CDR3 reads CAISESTGEFNEQYF. CDR3 nucleotide sequence: TGTGCCATCAGTGAGTCAACAGGGGAGTTTAATGAGCAGTACTTC.